Below are 30 T cell receptor beta chains sequenced from a single sample in a study of T cells in women clearing cervical HPV infection. Measured with immunoSEQ multiplex PCR; TCRdb has only the in-frame clones, and not every one. Found here are some 39,000 clones; the top ten clones hold around 1.7%. Sequencing used blood buffy coat. These receptors originate from a woman aged 18 to 75 with a cervical HPV16 infection that either progressed to CIN3+ or cleared (not recorded which).

For this clone: The CDR3 end falls 3 residues outside the read, so it is completed with the germline J gene. This chain uses TRBV7-2 with TRBJ2-2; D not resolved. The CDR3 spans 12 residues. The germline CDR1 and CDR2 sequences are SGHTA and FQGNSA. The sequenced CDR3 bases are TGTGCCAGCGCGTATGCTAATGAAAAG. This gives the protein CASAYANEK. The full CDR3 protein reads CASAYANEKLFF.

A note on this clone: The DNA ends 3 residues before the CDR3 does, and the rest of the CDR3 is filled in from the germline J gene. The V and J genes are TRBV19 and TRBJ2-3; no reliable D call. The CDR3 spans 13 residues. Germline CDR1 LNHDA, CDR2 SQIVND (reference sequence). Trimming took off 3 bases at V and 3 bases at J, with 7 bases between the two ends. CDR3 bases read: TGTGCCAGTAGTATCGGCGGTACAGATACG. Amino acid sequence: CASSIGGTDT. The whole CDR3 protein reads CASSIGGTDTQYF.

As concerns this clone: The read ends 3 residues shy of where the CDR3 ends; the end is completed using the germline J gene. This chain uses TRBV5-1 with TRBJ1-4; TRBD1 aligns across 10 bases. Germline loops: CDR1 SGHRS, CDR2 YFSETQ. The CDR3 is made up of 15 amino acids. The covered CDR3 bases are TGCGCCAGCAGCTTGGGACAGGGGGCTTATTCACCA. It codes for CASSLGQGAYSP. The whole CDR3 protein is CASSLGQGAYSPLFF. Using reference TRBV5-1 and TRBJ1-4 for the parts outside the CDR3, the full variable domain is KAGVTQTPRYLIKTRGQQVTLSCSPISGHRSVSWYQQTPGQGLQFLFEYFSETQRNKGNFPGRFSGRQFSNSRSEMNVSTLELGDSALYLCASSLGQGAYSPLFFGSGTQLSVL.

CDR3 sequence reads: CASSEAWDRLSATQYF. CDR3 bases read: TGTGCCAGCAGTGAAGCGTGGGACAGACTCTCGGCGACC. The chain has TRBV6-1 and TRBJ2-5, with 7 bases that match TRBD1. From the germline J gene comes the end of the CDR3, since the read stops 3 residues before it. Germline CDR1 MNHNS, CDR2 SASEGT. The CDR3 runs to 16 residues. The junction had 11 bases not matched to a gene; V was cut back by 0 bases and J by 7 bases.

As to this clone: In the same sample, other DNA sequences code for this CDR3. CDR3 amino acids: CASSEAYVAFF. Partial CDR3 DNA: TGTGCCAGCAGTGAAGCATATGTA. The rearrangement uses TRBV2 and TRBJ1-1; no definite D call. The CDR3 end is not reached by the read, which stops 3 residues before it; the germline J gene fills it in. CDR1 is SNHLY and CDR2 is FYNNEI in the germline V gene. The CDR3 runs 11 residues.

Details on this clone: Read data end 3 residues before the CDR3 end; the end is taken from the germline J gene. This chain uses TRBV18 with TRBJ2-7; 8 positions agree with TRBD2. This CDR3 spans 14 amino acids. Germline CDR1 reads KGHSH; CDR2 reads LQKENI. V was clipped by 3 bases and J by 1 base; unmatched bases: 2. The CDR3 reads CASSPSGASYEQYF. CDR3 DNA, as far as it was read: TGTGCCAGCTCACCTAGCGGGGCATCCTACGAG.

For this clone: The CDR3 extends 3 residues past the end of the read, so its final part is completed from the germline J gene. The J gene is TRBJ2-7, the V gene TRBV5-1; 7 bases are shared with TRBD1. CDR3 size: 15 residues. CDR1 and CDR2 from the germline V gene are SGHRS and YFSETQ. The J segment lost 2 bases and the V segment lost 5 bases, leaving 10 bases of the junction unmatched. Partial CDR3 DNA: TGCGCCAGCAGTTCTCCAACAGGGGACCCCTACGAG. Protein sequence: CASSSPTGDPYE. The full CDR3 protein is CASSSPTGDPYEQYF.

CDR3 sequence reads: CASSNYEQYF. The CDR3 bases that were read are TGTGCCAGCAGCAACTACGAG. The V and J genes are TRBV2 and TRBJ2-7; D gene ambiguous. The sequence runs out 3 residues before the end of the CDR3; the remainder is reconstructed from the germline J gene. In germline, CDR1 is SNHLY, CDR2 FYNNEI. The CDR3 is 10 amino acids. V shed 6 bases and J shed 3 bases, with 3 bases lying between them.

Concerning this clone itself: The sequence runs out 3 residues before the end of the CDR3; the remainder is reconstructed from the germline J gene. The chain carries TRBV20-1 and TRBJ1-5; 9 nucleotides match TRBD1. This CDR3 is 15 amino acids long. Germline CDR1 DFQATT, CDR2 SNEGSKA (reference sequence). Trimming removed 6 bases from V and 4 bases from J; junction bases left unmatched: 10. The covered CDR3 bases are TGCAGTGCCCGTACAGGGGGGACAGGGAATCAGCCC. It yields the protein CSARTGGTGNQP. The CDR3 in full is CSARTGGTGNQPQHF.

Measured by frequency, this clone is medium-sized. The read stops 3 residues short of the end of the CDR3; the missing end is completed from the germline J gene. J is TRBJ2-3 and V is TRBV7-8; D not certain. V lost 0 bases, J lost 2 bases, and 9 bases lay in between. CDR1 and CDR2 from the germline V gene are SGHVS and FQNEAQ. There are 15 residues in the CDR3. The CDR3: CASSLAAPDTDTQYF. The DNA read from the CDR3 is TGTGCCAGCAGCTTAGCAGCGCCGGACACAGATACG.

As for this clone: The read gets to within 3 residues of the CDR3 end, and the germline J gene fills in the rest. This chain joins TRBV11-2 and TRBJ1-2; 7 bases line up with TRBD1. This CDR3 is 14 amino acids long. V lost 4 bases to trimming and J lost 2 bases; unmatched junction nucleotides: 4. Looked up from germline, CDR1 is SGHAT and CDR2 is FQNNGV. Partial CDR3 DNA: TGTGCCAGCAGCTACCAGACAGGGAACTATGGC. Its protein product is CASSYQTGNYG. The whole CDR3 is CASSYQTGNYGYTF.

As for this clone: The read ends 3 residues shy of where the CDR3 ends; the end is completed using the germline J gene. This chain joins TRBV11-1 and TRBJ2-1; D is unclear. Trimming stripped 6 bases from V and 7 bases from J, with 13 bases between. The CDR3 has 13 residues. The germline V gene encodes CDR1 SGHAT and CDR2 FQDESV (reference sequence). The CDR3 bases that were read are TGTGCCAGCAGTCCAAGTAGGGTTAATGAG. It translates to CASSPSRVNE. The full CDR3 protein reads CASSPSRVNEQFF. Supplemented by reference TRBV11-1 and TRBJ2-1, the full variable domain reads EAEVAQSPRYKITEKSQAVAFWCDPISGHATLYWYRQILGQGPELLVQFQDESVVDDSQLPKDRFSAERLKGVDSTLKIQPAELGDSAMYLCASSPSRVNEQFFGPGTRLTVL.

Details on this clone: The sequence runs out 3 residues before the end of the CDR3; the remainder is reconstructed from the germline J gene. This chain connects TRBV19 to TRBJ1-4; 7 bases fit TRBD1. Trimming at V came to 5 bases and at J to 3 bases, leaving 9 bases not matched to a gene. CDR1 and CDR2 from the germline V gene are LNHDA and SQIVND (reference sequence). The CDR3 loop spans 16 amino acids. CDR3 DNA, as far as it was read: TGTGCCAGTAGTCCTACAGGGGCCCGATCTAATGAAAAA. Protein sequence: CASSPTGARSNEK. The complete CDR3 sequence is CASSPTGARSNEKLFF.

In the case of this clone: The CDR3 end falls 3 residues outside the read, so it is completed with the germline J gene. The V and J genes are TRBV19 and TRBJ1-2; D remains ambiguous. Per the germline V gene, CDR1 is LNHDA and CDR2 is SQIVND (reference sequence). V was clipped by 7 bases and J by 6 bases, with 12 bases between them. CDR3 length: 12 amino acids. CDR3 sequence reads: CASTNELDGYTF. The CDR3 DNA, read in part, is TGTGCCAGTACCAACGAGCTGGATGGC.

Concerning this clone itself: Read data end 3 residues before the CDR3 end; the end is taken from the germline J gene. The chain carries TRBV5-4 and TRBJ2-5; tentatively, D is TRBD1 (5 bases). The CDR3 totals 14 residues. Looked up from germline, CDR1 is SGHNT and CDR2 is YYREEE (reference sequence). V was pared by 4 bases and J by 1 base, with 11 bases between. The sequenced CDR3 bases are TGTGCCAGCAGCACAGGACCACTCCAAGAGACC. As protein: CASSTGPLQET. In full, the CDR3 is CASSTGPLQETQYF.

Comment on this clone: The read ends 3 residues early relative to the CDR3; the germline J gene fills the gap. The chain couples TRBV18 to TRBJ1-1; a possible D gene is TRBD1 (6 bases). V shed 2 bases and J shed 0 bases, with 16 bases lying between them. Germline lookup yields CDR1 KGHSH and CDR2 LQKENI. The CDR3 extends over 17 amino acids. The CDR3 bases that were read are TGTGCCAGCTCACCATTGGGAACAGGGTGGTTGAACACTGAA. Its protein is CASSPLGTGWLNTE. The complete CDR3 protein is CASSPLGTGWLNTEAFF.

Remarks on this clone: The CDR3 end falls 3 residues outside the read, so it is completed with the germline J gene. V gene TRBV20-1 combines with J gene TRBJ2-3; TRBD2 matches at 8 bases. The CDR3 covers 15 residues. In germline, CDR1 is DFQATT, CDR2 SNEGSKA (reference sequence). Trimming cost V 5 bases and J 5 bases; bases outside gene matches: 12. The CDR3 reads CSAGISGAPGDTQYF. CDR3 DNA (partial): TGCAGTGCTGGGATTAGCGGGGCCCCCGGAGATACG.

CDR3 residues: CASGSVSGTSGSWRETQYF. Incomplete CDR3 DNA: TGTGCTAGTGGTTCCGTTTCCGGGACTAGCGGGAGTTGGAGAGAGACC. The chain combines TRBV12-5 with TRBJ2-5, with 14 bases lining up with TRBD2. Read sequence stops 3 residues before the CDR3 end, and the germline J gene provides the missing end. V was clipped by 4 bases and J by 4 bases; unmatched bases: 14. The length of the CDR3 is 19 residues. CDR1 is LGHNT and CDR2 is FRNRAP in the germline V gene.

A note on this clone: At one of its ends the junction is not consistent with the germline gene, which may arise from a read error. The read is 3 residues too short to cover the CDR3 end, so that end is filled in from the germline J gene. Other DNA sequences within the sample encode an identical CDR3. The rearrangement links TRBV6-1 to TRBJ1-2; tentative D call: TRBD1 (6 bases). Germline CDR1 reads MNHNS; CDR2 reads SASEGT. The CDR3 sequence is 14 residues long. CDR3 bases read: TGTGCCAGCAGTGAAGCCGGGGGGGCATATGGT. It encodes CASSEAGGAYG. In full, the CDR3 reads CASSEAGGAYGYTF.

Of note for this clone: From the germline J gene comes the end of the CDR3, since the read stops 3 residues before it. J is TRBJ2-3 and V is TRBV2, with D unclear. The germline V gene encodes CDR1 SNHLY and CDR2 FYNNEI. The CDR3 is 13 residues long. Trimming took off 7 bases at V and 3 bases at J, with 11 bases between the two ends. The CDR3 is CASKPKPTDTQYF. Partial CDR3 DNA: TGTGCCAGCAAGCCCAAACCGACAGATACG.

A remark on this clone: The observed sequence ends 3 residues before the CDR3 terminus, with the missing tail filled in from the germline J gene. The chain combines TRBV19 with TRBJ2-3; the match to TRBD1 covers 9 bases. This CDR3 is 15 amino acids long. The V gene end was trimmed by 3 bases and the J gene end by 6 bases; junction bases not matched to a gene: 7. Germline V CDR1 and CDR2: LNHDA, SQIVND (reference sequence). The CDR3 loop reads CASSITGGPGDTQYF. The DNA read from the CDR3 is TGTGCCAGTAGTATCACAGGGGGCCCAGGGGATACG.

As for this clone: The read falls 3 residues short of the CDR3 end, and the missing part is taken from the germline J gene. The chain couples TRBV2 to TRBJ2-3; unclear D gene. Trimming shortened V by 5 bases and J by 2 bases, and 5 bases separated the two germline ends. CDR1 SNHLY and CDR2 FYNNEI come from the germline V gene. The length of the CDR3 is 12 residues. This CDR3 reads CASSIVTDTQYF. CDR3 DNA, as far as it was read: TGTGCCAGCAGTATAGTCACAGATACG.

On this clone itself: Read data end 3 residues before the CDR3 end; the end is taken from the germline J gene. The genes are TRBV2 and TRBJ2-1; D call uncertain. The length of the CDR3 is 13 residues. V was cut by 4 bases and J by 0 bases, with 4 bases left in between. Germline V lookup: CDR1 SNHLY, CDR2 FYNNEI. CDR3 DNA, as far as it was read: TGTGCCAGCAGTGTACTCTCCTACAATGAG. Protein product: CASSVLSYNE. The whole CDR3 protein reads CASSVLSYNEQFF.

Worth noting for this clone: The CDR3 end is not reached by the read, which stops 3 residues before it; the germline J gene fills it in. Other DNA sequences from this sample encode an identical CDR3 as well. This sequence joins TRBV20-1 and TRBJ1-6; possible D gene TRBD1, 6 bases. This CDR3 comprises 14 residues. Looked up from germline, CDR1 is DFQATT and CDR2 is SNEGSKA (reference sequence). V was clipped by 2 bases and J by 9 bases, with 14 bases between them. The sequenced CDR3 bases are TGCAGTGCTAGAACGGACAGAGACTCTTCACCC. This codes for CSARTDRDSSP. In full, the CDR3 is CSARTDRDSSPLHF.

Details on this clone: Sequencing ends 3 residues short of the CDR3 end; the germline J gene provides the rest. The genes are TRBV5-1 and TRBJ2-1; maybe TRBD2 (5 bases). The germline gives CDR1 SGHRS, CDR2 YFSETQ. Trimming took off 1 base at V and 0 bases at J, with 11 bases between the two ends. The CDR3 runs 16 residues. The CDR3 DNA, read in part, is TGCGCCAGCAGCTTGAGCGGTCAGAGCTCCTACAATGAG. Translating it yields CASSLSGQSSYNE. The whole CDR3 sequence reads CASSLSGQSSYNEQFF.

Turning to this clone: The read terminates 3 residues ahead of where the CDR3 ends, so the germline J gene completes it. The V call is TRBV30, the J call TRBJ1-5, with 7 bases that match TRBD1. CDR1 is GTSNPN and CDR2 is SVGIG in the germline V gene (reference sequence). J was trimmed by 5 bases and V by 2 bases; bases with no gene match: 9. The CDR3 is 15 residues long. The covered CDR3 bases are TGTGCCTGGAGTTCGAACTACAGGGGTCATCAGCCC. Amino acids: CAWSSNYRGHQP. The full CDR3 is CAWSSNYRGHQPQHF.

As for this clone: The missing CDR3 end, 3 residues past where the read stops, is filled in from the germline J gene. Other nucleotide sequences from this sample produce the same CDR3. This rearrangement joins TRBV5-1 to TRBJ1-3; 9 bases match TRBD1. The V segment lost 3 bases and the J segment 4 bases; nucleotides outside the gene matches: 11. In germline, CDR1 is SGHRS, CDR2 YFSETQ. The CDR3 is made up of 17 amino acids. CDR3 residues: CASSSAPGQGSGNTIYF. The part of the CDR3 DNA that was read is TGCGCCAGCAGCTCCGCTCCGGGACAGGGTTCGGGAAACACC.

As to this clone: The read ends 3 residues shy of where the CDR3 ends; the end is completed using the germline J gene. J is TRBJ1-2 and V is TRBV7-9, with D tentatively TRBD1 (5 bases). The CDR3 has 15 amino acids. Germline CDR1 SEHNR, CDR2 FQNEAQ (reference sequence). The CDR3 loop is CASSSPGLAKNIYTF. The DNA read from the CDR3 is TGTGCCAGCAGCTCCCCGGGACTAGCCAAAAACATC.

As regards this clone: The CDR3 end is not reached by the read, which stops 3 residues before it; the germline J gene fills it in. The chain has TRBV20-1 and TRBJ1-1, with 7 bases that match TRBD1. The CDR3 is made up of 14 amino acids. From germline, CDR1 is DFQATT and CDR2 SNEGSKA (reference sequence). V was clipped by 6 bases and J by 0 bases; unmatched bases: 7. The part of the CDR3 DNA that was read is TGCAGTGCCTCGACAGGGAACATGAACACTGAA. It is translated as CSASTGNMNTE. The CDR3, in full, reads CSASTGNMNTEAFF.

In regard to this clone: The CDR3 goes on 3 residues after the read ends, and that part is filled in from the germline J gene. The chain couples TRBV7-9 to TRBJ1-2; D possibly corresponds to TRBD1 (6 bases). Looked up from germline, CDR1 is SEHNR and CDR2 is FQNEAQ (reference sequence). The CDR3 consists of 15 residues. The CDR3 protein is CASSLGGGAQDTYTF. The DNA read from the CDR3 is TGTGCCAGCAGCTTAGGTGGGGGGGCCCAAGATACC.